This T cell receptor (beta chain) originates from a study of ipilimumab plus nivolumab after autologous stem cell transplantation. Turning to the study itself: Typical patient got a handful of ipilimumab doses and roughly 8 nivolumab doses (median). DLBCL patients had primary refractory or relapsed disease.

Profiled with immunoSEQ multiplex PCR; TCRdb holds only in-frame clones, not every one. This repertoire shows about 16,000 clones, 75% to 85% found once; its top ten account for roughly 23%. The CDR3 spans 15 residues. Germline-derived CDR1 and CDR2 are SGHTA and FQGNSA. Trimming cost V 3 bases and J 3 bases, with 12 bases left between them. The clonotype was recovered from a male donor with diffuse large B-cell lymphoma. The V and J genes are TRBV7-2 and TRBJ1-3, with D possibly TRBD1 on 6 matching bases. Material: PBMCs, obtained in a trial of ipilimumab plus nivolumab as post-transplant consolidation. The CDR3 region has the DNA TGTGCCAGCAGCTTCACAGGGTTTGGTGGAAACACCATATATTTT. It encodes CASSFTGFGGNTIYF.